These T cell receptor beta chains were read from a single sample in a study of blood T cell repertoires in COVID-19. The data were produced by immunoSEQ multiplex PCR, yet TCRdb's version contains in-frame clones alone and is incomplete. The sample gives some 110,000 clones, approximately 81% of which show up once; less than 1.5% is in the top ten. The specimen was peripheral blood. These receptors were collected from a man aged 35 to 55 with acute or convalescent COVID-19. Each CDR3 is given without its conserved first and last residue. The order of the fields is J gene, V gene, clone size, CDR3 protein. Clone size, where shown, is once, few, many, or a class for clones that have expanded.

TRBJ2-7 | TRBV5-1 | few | ASSLANSPHSYEQY
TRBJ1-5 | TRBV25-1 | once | ASSGSDQPQH
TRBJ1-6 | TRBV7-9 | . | ASSDTGYGNSPLH
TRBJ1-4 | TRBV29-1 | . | SALPRSDEKLF
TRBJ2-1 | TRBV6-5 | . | ASSYGGSPREQF
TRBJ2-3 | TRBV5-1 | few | ASSLGGVRGGGTDTQY
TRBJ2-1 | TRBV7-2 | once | ASSLVGTGGMYEQF
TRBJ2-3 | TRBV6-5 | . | ASSYSRSGGGDTQY
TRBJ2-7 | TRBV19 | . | ASSIPGQDGYSYEQY
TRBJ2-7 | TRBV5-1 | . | ASSLYFQGSTYEQY
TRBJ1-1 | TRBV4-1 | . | ASSAGGRGSNTEAF
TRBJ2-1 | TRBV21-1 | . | ASSNLNERMKSYNEQF
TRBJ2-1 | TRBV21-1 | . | ASSKGTDRVVDEQF
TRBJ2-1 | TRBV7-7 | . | ASSLGGEGSEQF
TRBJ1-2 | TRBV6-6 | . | ASAPVHYGYT
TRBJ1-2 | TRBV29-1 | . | SVRRDFRGYT
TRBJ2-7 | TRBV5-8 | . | ASNRGTGLEGEQY
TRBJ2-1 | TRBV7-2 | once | ASSPRLVRGEQF
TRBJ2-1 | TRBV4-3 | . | ASSQVFSGYNEQF
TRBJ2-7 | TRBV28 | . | ASREDRYSYEQY
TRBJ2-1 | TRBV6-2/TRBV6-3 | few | ASSYLGVKEQF
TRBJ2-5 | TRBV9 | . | ASSVGDRVPETQY
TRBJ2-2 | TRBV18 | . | ASSLQRGGVAGELF
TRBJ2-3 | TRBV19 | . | ASSSRLSDTQY
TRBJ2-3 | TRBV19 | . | ASSIDGQGATDTQY
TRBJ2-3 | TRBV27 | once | ASSLGMVRGDTQY
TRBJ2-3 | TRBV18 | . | ASSRLPRPSTDTQY
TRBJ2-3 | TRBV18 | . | ASSPPSGDPRTDTQY
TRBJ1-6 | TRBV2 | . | ASSEDRDVRSPLH
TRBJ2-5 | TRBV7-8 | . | ASSGGQRIGETQY
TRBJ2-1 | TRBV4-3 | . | ASSNRDRDEQF
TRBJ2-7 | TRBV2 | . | ASSPSGPYEQY
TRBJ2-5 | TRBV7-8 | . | ASRRTGIETQY
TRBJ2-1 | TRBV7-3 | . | ASSFVGGSPNEQF
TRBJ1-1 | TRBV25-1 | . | ASRPKGASMNTEAF
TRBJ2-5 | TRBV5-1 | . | ASSLVATYQETQY
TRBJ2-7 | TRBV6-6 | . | AGGQDSYEQY
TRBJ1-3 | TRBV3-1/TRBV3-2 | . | ASSRQGTGNTIY
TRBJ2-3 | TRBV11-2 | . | ASSLAGERAQY
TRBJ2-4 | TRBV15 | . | ATMKQGGENIQY
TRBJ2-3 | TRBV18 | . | ASSPISSGRRTDTQY
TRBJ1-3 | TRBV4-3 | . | ASSPRVYSGNTIY
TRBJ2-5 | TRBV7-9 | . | ASSLGSAGGQETQY
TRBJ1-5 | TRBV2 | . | ASTPRTTANQPQH
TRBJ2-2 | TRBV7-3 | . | ASSETGTGGGGELF
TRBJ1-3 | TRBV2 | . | ASSAQGAEGNTIY
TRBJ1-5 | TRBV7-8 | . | ASSLGSQPQH
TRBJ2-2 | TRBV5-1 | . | ASSHALLQGGELF
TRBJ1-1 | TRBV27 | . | ASSFTGGLTEAF
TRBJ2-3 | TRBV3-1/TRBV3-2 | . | ASSQDLVAGDTQY
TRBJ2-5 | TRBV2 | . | ASSRITSWETQY
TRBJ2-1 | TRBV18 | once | ASSPPTRVGGEQF
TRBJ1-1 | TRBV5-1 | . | ASSLGHGRLNTEAF
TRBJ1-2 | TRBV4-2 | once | ASSQDRGLRYGYT
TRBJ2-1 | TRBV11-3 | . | ASSPGRASYNEQF